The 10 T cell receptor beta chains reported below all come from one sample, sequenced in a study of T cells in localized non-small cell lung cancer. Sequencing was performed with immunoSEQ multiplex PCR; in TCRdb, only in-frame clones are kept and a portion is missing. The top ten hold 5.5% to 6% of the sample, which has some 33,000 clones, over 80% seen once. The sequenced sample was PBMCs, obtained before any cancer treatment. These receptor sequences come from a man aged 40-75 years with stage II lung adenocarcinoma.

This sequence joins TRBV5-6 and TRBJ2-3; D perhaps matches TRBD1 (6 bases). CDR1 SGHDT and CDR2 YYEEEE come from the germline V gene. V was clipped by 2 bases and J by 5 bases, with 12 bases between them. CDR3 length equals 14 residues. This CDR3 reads CASSLNRVVDTQYF. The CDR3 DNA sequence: TGTGCCAGCAGCTTAAACAGGGTAGTAGATACGCAGTATTTT.

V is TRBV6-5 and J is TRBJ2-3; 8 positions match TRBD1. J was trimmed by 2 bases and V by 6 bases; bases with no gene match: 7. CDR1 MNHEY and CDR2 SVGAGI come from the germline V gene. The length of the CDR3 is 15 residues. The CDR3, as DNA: TGTGCCAGCAGGCCGACAGGGGCCCACACAGATACGCAGTATTTT. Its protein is CASRPTGAHTDTQYF.

The CDR3 nucleotides are TGTGCCAGCGGTCATTCCTCCCGCTCCCACTACGAGCAGTACTTC. This gives the protein CASGHSSRSHYEQYF. J is TRBJ2-7 and V is TRBV11-1; D is ambiguous. V was clipped by 8 bases and J by 3 bases, with 20 bases between them. Per germline, CDR1 SGHAT and CDR2 FQDESV (reference sequence). CDR3 size: 15 residues.

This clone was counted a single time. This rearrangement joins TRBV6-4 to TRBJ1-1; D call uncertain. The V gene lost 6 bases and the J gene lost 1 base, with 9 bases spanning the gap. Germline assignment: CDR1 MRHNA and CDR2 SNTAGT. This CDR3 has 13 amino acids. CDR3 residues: CASSAEANTEAFF. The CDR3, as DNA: TGTGCCAGCAGCGCGGAAGCGAACACTGAAGCTTTCTTT.

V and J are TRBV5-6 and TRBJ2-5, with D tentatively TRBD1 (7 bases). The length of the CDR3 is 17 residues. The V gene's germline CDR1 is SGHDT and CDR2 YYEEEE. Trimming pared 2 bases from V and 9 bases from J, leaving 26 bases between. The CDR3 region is CASSFRGAWTVKRPQYF. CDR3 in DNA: TGTGCCAGCAGCTTCAGGGGGGCCTGGACAGTCAAGAGACCCCAGTACTTC.

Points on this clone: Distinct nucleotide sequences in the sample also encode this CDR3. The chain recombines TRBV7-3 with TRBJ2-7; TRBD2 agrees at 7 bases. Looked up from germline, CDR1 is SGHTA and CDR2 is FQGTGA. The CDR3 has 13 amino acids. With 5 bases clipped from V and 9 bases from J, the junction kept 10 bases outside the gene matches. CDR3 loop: CASSEQSGGGQYF. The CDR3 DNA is TGTGCCAGCAGCGAGCAATCTGGGGGGGGGCAGTACTTC. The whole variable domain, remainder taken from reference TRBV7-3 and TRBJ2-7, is GAGVSQTPSNKVTEKGKYVELRCDPISGHTALYWYRQSLGQGPEFLIYFQGTGAADDSGLPNDRFFAVRPEGSVSTLKIQRTERGDSAVYLCASSEQSGGGQYFGPGTRLTVT.

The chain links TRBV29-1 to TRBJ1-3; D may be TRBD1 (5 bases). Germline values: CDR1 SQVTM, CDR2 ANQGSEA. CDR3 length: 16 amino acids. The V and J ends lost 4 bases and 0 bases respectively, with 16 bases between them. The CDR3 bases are TGCAGCGTTGGATTACCGGGACGGAACTCTGGAAACACCATATATTTT. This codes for CSVGLPGRNSGNTIYF. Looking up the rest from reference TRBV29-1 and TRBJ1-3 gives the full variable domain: SAVISQKPSRDICQRGTSLTIQCQVDSQVTMMFWYRQQPGQSLTLIATANQGSEATYESGFVIDKFPISRPNLTFSTLTVSNMSPEDSSIYLCSVGLPGRNSGNTIYFGEGSWLTVV.

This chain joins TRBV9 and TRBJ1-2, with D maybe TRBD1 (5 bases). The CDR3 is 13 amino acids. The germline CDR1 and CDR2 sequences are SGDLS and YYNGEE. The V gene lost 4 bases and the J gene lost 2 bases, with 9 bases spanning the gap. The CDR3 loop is CASSNRDNYGYTF. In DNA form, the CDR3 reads TGTGCCAGCAGCAACCGGGACAACTATGGCTACACCTTC.

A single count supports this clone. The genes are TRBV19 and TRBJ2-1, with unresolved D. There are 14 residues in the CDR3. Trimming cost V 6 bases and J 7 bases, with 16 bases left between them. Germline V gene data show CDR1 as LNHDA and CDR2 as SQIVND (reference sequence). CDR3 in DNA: TGTGCCAGTAGCCCCGGCGATGGTCCGAATGAGCAGTTCTTC. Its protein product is CASSPGDGPNEQFF.

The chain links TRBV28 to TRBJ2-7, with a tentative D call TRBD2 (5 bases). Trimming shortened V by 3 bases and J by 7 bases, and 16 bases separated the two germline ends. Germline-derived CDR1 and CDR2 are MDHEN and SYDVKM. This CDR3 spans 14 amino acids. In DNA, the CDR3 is TGTGCCAGCAGTTTCACTGCTGCGTCGGGGGAGCAGTACTTC. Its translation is CASSFTAASGEQYF. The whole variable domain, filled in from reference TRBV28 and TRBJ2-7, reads DVKVTQSSRYLVKRTGEKVFLECVQDMDHENMFWYRQDPGLGLRLIYFSYDVKMKEKGDIPEGYSVSREKKERFSLILESASTNQTSMYLCASSFTAASGEQYFGPGTRLTVT.